Below, 10 T cell receptor beta chains from the same sample are listed, as sequenced in a study of radiotherapy plus CTLA-4 blockade in lung cancer. Some clones are missing from TCRdb's copy, which holds only in-frame ones; the method was immunoSEQ multiplex PCR. The data contain approximately 47,000 clones, 75% to 90% of them seen just once; the ten biggest clones take up approximately 3.4%. The sample consisted of peripheral blood, taken from a patient treated with radiotherapy plus ipilimumab. These receptors were taken from a human donor with non-small cell lung cancer who had stable disease on radiotherapy plus ipilimumab.

J is TRBJ1-6 and V is TRBV27, with D unclear. The CDR3 is 12 amino acids. Trimming cost V 4 bases and J 7 bases, with 5 bases left between them. Per germline, CDR1 MNHEY and CDR2 SMNVEV (reference sequence). The CDR3 here is CASSSVNSPLHF. CDR3 nucleotide sequence: TGTGCCAGCAGTTCAGTCAATTCACCCCTCCACTTT.

This clone was seen only once. The gene calls are TRBV7-9 and TRBJ1-1; no firm D call. Per germline, CDR1 SEHNR and CDR2 FQNEAQ (reference sequence). The CDR3 spans 14 residues. V was trimmed by 2 bases and J by 4 bases, leaving 11 bases between them. The CDR3 sequence: CASSLLRGTTEAFF. The CDR3 bases are TGTGCCAGCAGCTTACTACGGGGTACCACTGAAGCTTTCTTT.

The genes are TRBV10-3 and TRBJ1-2, with 8 nucleotides matching TRBD1. Looked up from germline, CDR1 is ENHRY and CDR2 is SYGVKD. The CDR3 covers 14 residues. With V trimmed by 7 bases and J by 3 bases, 7 bases remained unmatched. The CDR3 sequence is CAITSDRVDYGYTF. In nucleotides, the CDR3 is TGTGCCATCACCTCGGACAGGGTCGACTATGGCTACACCTTC.

Only one count was recorded for this clone. The V and J genes are TRBV28 and TRBJ2-7, with D possibly being TRBD2 (6 bases). The CDR3 has 12 residues. V was trimmed by 7 bases and J by 11 bases, leaving 18 bases between them. Germline CDR1 MDHEN, CDR2 SYDVKM. The CDR3 sequence: CASTGTATRKYF. CDR3 nucleotides: TGTGCCAGCACCGGGACTGCCACCCGAAAGTACTTC. Supplemented by reference TRBV28 and TRBJ2-7, the full variable domain reads DVKVTQSSRYLVKRTGEKVFLECVQDMDHENMFWYRQDPGLGLRLIYFSYDVKMKEKGDIPEGYSVSREKKERFSLILESASTNQTSMYLCASTGTATRKYFGPGTRLTVT.

The chain has TRBV5-1 and TRBJ2-5; a weak D match, TRBD1 (6 bases). The CDR3 covers 14 residues. V dropped 4 bases and J dropped 1 base, with 11 bases sitting between them. Germline values: CDR1 SGHRS, CDR2 YFSETQ. In DNA form, the CDR3 reads TGCGCCAGCAGCCCGGGACATAGCCAAGAGACCCAGTACTTC. Protein: CASSPGHSQETQYF.

The table lists this clone with a count of one. The gene calls are TRBV6-5 and TRBJ1-4; D gene ambiguous. Deletions cut 7 bases from V and 6 bases from J, with 15 bases between. Germline values: CDR1 MNHEY, CDR2 SVGAGI. The CDR3 is made up of 14 amino acids. CDR3 nucleotides: TGTGCCAGCACCCTTCGTCAGCGGCATGAAAAACTGTTTTTT. This codes for CASTLRQRHEKLFF.

J is TRBJ2-2 and V is TRBV28, with TRBD2 matching over 11 bases. CDR3 length: 16 amino acids. The V gene's germline CDR1 is MDHEN and CDR2 SYDVKM. The V segment lost 6 bases and the J segment 4 bases; nucleotides outside the gene matches: 7. This chain's CDR3 is CASSTGTSGSTGELFF. For the CDR3, the DNA is TGTGCCAGCAGCACCGGGACTAGCGGATCCACCGGGGAGCTGTTTTTT.

On this clone: A read error may produce the germline difference seen at one junction end. The chain links TRBV7-6 to TRBJ2-3, with 11 bases matching TRBD2. CDR1 and CDR2 from the germline V gene are SGHVS and FNYEAQ. The CDR3 is 21 residues long. The DNA for the CDR3 is TGTGCCAGCAGCGGGTGGCCGGGACTAGCGGTCCCGGAGGAGGCCACAGATGCGCAGTATTTT. This sequence encodes CASSGWPGLAVPEEATDAQYF.

The chain carries TRBV4-3 and TRBJ2-3, with 9 bases that match TRBD1. This CDR3 contains 16 residues. V trimming: 4 bases; J trimming: 5 bases; junction bases outside the gene matches: 10. In germline, CDR1 is LGHNA, CDR2 YSLEER. CDR3 protein: CASSRNTGGERDTQYF. The CDR3 nucleotides read TGCGCCAGCAGCCGGAATACAGGGGGCGAGAGAGATACGCAGTATTTT.

The V gene is TRBV28, the J gene TRBJ2-7; TRBD2 matches at 12 bases. This CDR3 comprises 18 residues. Per germline, CDR1 MDHEN and CDR2 SYDVKM. V was pared by 4 bases and J by 2 bases, with 12 bases of the junction left unmatched. DNA of the CDR3: TGTGCCAGCAGTTCCCGGTCGGGACTAGCGGGTCCAACCTACGAGCAGTACTTC. Residues: CASSSRSGLAGPTYEQYF.